Sequencing of this T cell receptor (beta chain) was carried out in a study of OX40 agonist ivuxolimab in advanced cancers. At the level of the whole study: Ivuxolimab was an agonistic, fully human IgG2 monoclonal antibody directed against OX40 (CD134), a costimulatory receptor. Intravenous ivuxolimab was administered to patients every 2 weeks at six dose levels: 0.01, 0.1, 0.3, 1.5, 3 and 10 mg/kg. Among the roughly 54 dose-escalation patients, some 20 had hepatocellular carcinoma, approximately 15 melanoma, 9 renal cell carcinoma and 9 head and neck cancer. In the dose-escalation cohort, around four fifths of patients were male, and the mean age was 60 years with a range of roughly 20 to 79. Patients were allowed to have had prior anti-PD-1, anti-PD-L1 or anti-CTLA-4 therapy, and approximately 39% of the dose-escalation patients had been treated with checkpoint inhibitors. Partial responses occurred in three dose-escalation patients: two with cutaneous melanoma and one with hepatocellular carcinoma. The purpose of peripheral TCRbeta sequencing was to test whether ivuxolimab changed TCR sequence diversity and led to clonal T-cell expansion. The monotherapy dose-escalation portion (N ≈ 50 patients) of the phase I ivuxolimab trial is reported in the paper. Study-level results and caveats: At doses from 0.1 to 3.0 mg/kg, clonal expansion was seen in both CD4+ and CD8+ blood T cells between baseline and week 6. On average, CD8+ T cells showed more expanded clones than CD4+ T cells after ivuxolimab. The antigen specificity of the clonally expanded peripheral T cells was not determined. Low levels of normalized T-cell clonal expansion were also seen in some patients who did not respond. In the 0.1-3.0 mg/kg groups, partial responders had among the lowest normalized peripheral clonal expansion, particularly in CD8+ T cells.

Trimming costs V 3 bases and J 0 bases, and their ends lie 12 bases apart. CDR1 LNHDA and CDR2 SQIVND were looked up in the germline V gene (reference sequence). From the cysteine through the phenylalanine, the CDR3 covers 16 amino acids. Only the CDR3 part of the read is kept: 48 bases, read in frame from the first base. The trial excluded patients who had a history of autoimmune disease or who were on systemic immunosuppression. In every dose cohort, peripheral blood was drawn for TCR sequencing at baseline, cycle 4 day 1, and cycle 7 day 1. The samples were taken from a phase I, first-in-human, multicenter, open-label dose-escalation trial of ivuxolimab. Adults with locally advanced or metastatic melanoma, renal cell carcinoma, hepatocellular carcinoma or head and neck squamous cell carcinoma were enrolled in the trial. Before TCR sequencing, CD4+ T cells and CD8+ T cells were sorted from peripheral blood as separate populations.

Genomic DNA was extracted from sorted cells for sequencing of the TCRbeta CDR3 region. TCRbeta CDR3 regions were sequenced using the immunoSEQ Assay. The table comes from immuneACCESS by way of TCRdb, which keeps in-frame sequences with V and J called. Part of the clones is missing from these tables; in studies checked, under half for an unresolved V gene and the rest for unknown reasons. The sample includes some 70,000 clones, with 86% observed a single time. Of the sample, nearly 8.5% falls within the top ten clones. About this clone: Its antigen remains undetermined. Per-base quality was not reported, and no clone a single base away is much larger than it.

Rearrangement joined TRBV19 to TRBJ1-5; D gene: possibly TRBD1, on 5 matching bases. The receptor was derived from an adult with an advanced solid tumor such as melanoma, head and neck, liver or kidney cancer. The sample was CD4+ or CD8+ T cells sorted from blood, taken in a trial of the OX40 agonist ivuxolimab. The CDR3 region has the sequence CASSMGQQYSNQPQHF. The nucleotides are TGTGCCAGTAGTATGGGGCAGCAGTATAGCAATCAGCCCCAGCATTTT.